This T cell receptor beta chain was retrieved from a study of shared clonotypes between healthy human individuals. Naive CD8 cells lacked CD45RO and underwent positive selection for CCR7, leaving out terminally differentiated effector memory CD45RA+ cells. Repertoires were generated with immunoSEQ multiplex PCR, while TCRdb's copy carries only in-frame clones and drops some. The table records hundreds of thousands of clones, roughly 96% of them present only once. The sequencing sample was made of naive CD8+ T cells sorted from blood. The receptor's source is a woman younger than 45 in good health.

Here the CDR3 DNA reads TGTGCCAGCAGTTTCTCGGGGACCGTTTACGAGCAGTACTTC. It encodes CASSFSGTVYEQYF. The chain couples TRBV28 to TRBJ2-7, with D possibly called TRBD1 or TRBD2 (5 bases each). Germline assignment: CDR1 MDHEN and CDR2 SYDVKM. The CDR3 spans 14 residues. Trimming shortened V by 3 bases and J by 4 bases, and 13 bases separated the two germline ends.